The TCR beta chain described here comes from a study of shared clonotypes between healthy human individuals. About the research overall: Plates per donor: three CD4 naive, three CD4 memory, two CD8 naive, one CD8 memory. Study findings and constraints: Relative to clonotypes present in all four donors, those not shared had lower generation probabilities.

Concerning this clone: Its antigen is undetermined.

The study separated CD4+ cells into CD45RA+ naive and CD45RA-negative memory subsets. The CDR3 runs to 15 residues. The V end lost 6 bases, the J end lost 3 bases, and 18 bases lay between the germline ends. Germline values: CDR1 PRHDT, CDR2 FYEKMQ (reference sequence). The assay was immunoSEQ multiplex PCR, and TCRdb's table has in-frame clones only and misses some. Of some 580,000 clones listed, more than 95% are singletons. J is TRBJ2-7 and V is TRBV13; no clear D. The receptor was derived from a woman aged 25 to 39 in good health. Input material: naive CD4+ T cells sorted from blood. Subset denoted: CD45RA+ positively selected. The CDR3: CASSRTGPVNYEQYF. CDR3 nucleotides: TGTGCCAGCAGTCGAACCGGGCCAGTCAACTACGAGCAGTACTTC.